This paragraph reports one T cell receptor (beta chain). Distinct nucleotide sequences in the sample also encode this CDR3. The data belong to a study of shared clonotypes between healthy human individuals. Per germline, CDR1 SGDLS and CDR2 YYNGEE. V was trimmed by 0 bases and J by 4 bases, leaving 6 bases between them. There are 13 residues in the CDR3. TCRdb keeps only in-frame clones here, not all; method: immunoSEQ multiplex PCR. This sample carries roughly 2 million clones, approximately 95% of them seen once, and the ten largest clones take around 1.1%. CD45RO-negative, CCR7-selected cells formed the naive CD8 fraction, which excluded terminally differentiated effector memory CD45RA+ cells.

V is TRBV9 and J is TRBJ2-3; no firm D call. The sequencing input was naive CD8+ T cells sorted from blood. This TCR came from a man between 18 and 35 years old in good health. CDR3 sequence (DNA): TGTGCCAGCAGCGTAGTCCCAGCAGATACGCAGTATTTT. Translating gives CASSVVPADTQYF.